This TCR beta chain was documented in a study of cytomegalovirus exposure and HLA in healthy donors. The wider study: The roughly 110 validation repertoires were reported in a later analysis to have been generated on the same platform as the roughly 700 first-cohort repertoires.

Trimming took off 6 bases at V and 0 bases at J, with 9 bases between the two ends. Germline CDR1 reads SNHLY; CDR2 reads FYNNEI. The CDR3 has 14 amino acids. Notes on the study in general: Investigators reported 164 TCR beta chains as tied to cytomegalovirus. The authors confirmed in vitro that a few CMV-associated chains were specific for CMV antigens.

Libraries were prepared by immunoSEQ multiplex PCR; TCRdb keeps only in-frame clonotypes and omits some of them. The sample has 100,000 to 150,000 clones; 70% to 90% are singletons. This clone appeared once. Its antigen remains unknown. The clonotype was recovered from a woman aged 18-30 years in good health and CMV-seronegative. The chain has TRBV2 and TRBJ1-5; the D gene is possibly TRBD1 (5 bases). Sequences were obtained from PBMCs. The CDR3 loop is CASRGGPSNQPQHF. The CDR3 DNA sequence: TGTGCCAGCAGGGGGGGACCTAGCAATCAGCCCCAGCATTTT.